These 23 T cell receptor beta chains were all obtained from the same sample, sequenced in a study of control samples from healthy donors and cancer patients. Measured with immunoSEQ multiplex PCR; TCRdb has only the in-frame clones, and not every one. The sample consists of 100,000 to 150,000 clones, about 90% of them appearing once. What was sequenced was blood. Source of these receptors: a man between 18 and 35 years old in good health.

CDR3 bases: TGCGCCAGCAGCTCCGTCCCAGGGGGCACTGAAGCTTTCTTT. Its protein product is CASSSVPGGTEAFF. The chain links TRBV5-1 to TRBJ1-1, with 7 bases lining up with TRBD1. CDR1 and CDR2 from the germline V gene are SGHRS and YFSETQ. Germline trimming cut 3 bases from V and 4 bases from J; bases unmatched to any gene: 6. CDR3 length: 14 amino acids.

This sequence joins TRBV25-1 and TRBJ1-1; D is possibly TRBD1 (5 bases). V gave up 6 bases and J gave up 4 bases, with 15 bases separating them. The CDR3 runs 14 residues. Germline V gene sequence: CDR1 MGHDK, CDR2 SYGVNS. The CDR3 sequence is CASRLIGGSTEAFF. The CDR3 nucleotides read TGTGCCAGCAGACTAATCGGGGGGAGCACTGAAGCTTTCTTT.

This clone was detected once. V usage is TRBV28 and J usage is TRBJ1-2, with 7 bases lining up with TRBD1. Germline V gives CDR1 MDHEN, CDR2 SYDVKM. The CDR3 covers 14 residues. Losses at the gene ends were 5 bases for V and 2 bases for J; bases not matched to a gene: 5. CDR3 amino acids: CASSGQVGNYGYTF. Here the CDR3 DNA reads TGTGCCAGCAGTGGACAGGTGGGGAACTATGGCTACACCTTC.

This chain connects TRBV5-1 to TRBJ1-1; TRBD1 matches at 8 bases. The CDR3 runs 18 residues. Germline assignment: CDR1 SGHRS and CDR2 YFSETQ. J was trimmed by 4 bases and V by 0 bases; bases with no gene match: 14. The DNA of the CDR3 is TGCGCCAGCAGCTTGGCCGGCGGCCAGGGGGCAAGAGTCACTGAAGCTTTCTTT. Its translation is CASSLAGGQGARVTEAFF.

The genes are TRBV29-1 and TRBJ2-7; the D gene is possibly TRBD2 (6 bases). V lost 6 bases to trimming and J lost 3 bases, with 12 bases between them. There are 12 residues in the CDR3. Germline V lookup: CDR1 SQVTM, CDR2 ANQGSEA. The CDR3, as DNA: TGCAGCGTCGTTGGGGGGAGCTACGAGCAGTACTTC. It yields the protein CSVVGGSYEQYF.

The chain is built from TRBV7-2 and TRBJ1-2; no definite D call. Germline CDR1 SGHTA, CDR2 FQGNSA. The CDR3 totals 16 residues. Trimming removed 3 bases at V and 3 bases at J, with 17 bases between. The CDR3 nucleotides are TGTGCCAGCAGCTTTCTCGGGCAATCACTATACTATGGCTACACCTTC. Translating it yields CASSFLGQSLYYGYTF.

The chain is built from TRBV29-1 and TRBJ2-5; 8 bases are shared with TRBD1. J lost 4 bases, V lost 6 bases, and 22 bases had no gene match. Germline V gives CDR1 SQVTM, CDR2 ANQGSEA. The CDR3 runs to 18 residues. CDR3 sequence reads: CSVTTPGQVPTWGETQYF. CDR3 DNA sequence: TGCAGCGTCACCACTCCGGGACAGGTGCCTACCTGGGGAGAGACCCAGTACTTC.

The chain joins TRBV5-6 to TRBJ2-5; TRBD2 is a possible D gene (5 bases). V was shortened by 2 bases and J by 5 bases, with 13 bases between the two germline ends. There are 14 residues in the CDR3. Per the germline V gene, CDR1 is SGHDT and CDR2 is YYEEEE. Here the CDR3 reads CASSFFGVRETQYF. For the CDR3, the DNA is TGTGCCAGCAGCTTCTTCGGGGTTAGGGAGACCCAGTACTTC.

The chain carries TRBV7-2 and TRBJ1-5; maybe TRBD1 (6 bases). There are 18 residues in the CDR3. Per the germline V gene, CDR1 is SGHTA and CDR2 is FQGNSA. Trimming took 5 bases from V and 3 from J, leaving 23 bases between them. Written as DNA, the CDR3 is TGTGCCAGCAGCCGCAGGGGTGGAGCACAAGGGTCCAATCAGCCCCAGCATTTT. The encoded protein is CASSRRGGAQGSNQPQHF.

The V gene is TRBV6-2 or TRBV6-3, the J gene TRBJ2-4; a weak D match, TRBD2 (6 bases). Germline V gene data show CDR1 as MNHEY and CDR2 as SVGEGT. The CDR3 loop spans 15 amino acids. Trimming cost V 1 base and J 5 bases, with 12 bases left between them. DNA for the CDR3: TGTGCCAGCAGTTACTGGCGACTAGGAGAAAACATTCAGTACTTC. Protein product: CASSYWRLGENIQYF.

The chain combines TRBV19 with TRBJ2-5; no reliable D call. The CDR3 consists of 13 residues. V was pared by 4 bases and J by 2 bases, with 8 bases between. Germline CDR1 LNHDA, CDR2 SQIVND (reference sequence). In DNA, the CDR3 is TGTGCCAGTAGTAGGGGATCGCAAGAGACCCAGTACTTC. It codes for CASSRGSQETQYF. Using reference TRBV19 and TRBJ2-5 for the parts outside the CDR3, the full variable domain is DGGITQSPKYLFRKEGQNVTLSCEQNLNHDAMYWYRQDPGQGLRLIYYSQIVNDFQKGDIAEGYSVSREKKESFPLTVTSAQKNPTAFYLCASSRGSQETQYFGPGTRLLVL.

The chain is built from TRBV5-1 and TRBJ2-5; D ambiguous. The germline V gene encodes CDR1 SGHRS and CDR2 YFSETQ. The germline V and J ends were trimmed by 0 bases and 5 bases, with 14 bases remaining between them. This CDR3 comprises 15 residues. The CDR3 DNA sequence: TGCGCCAGCAGCTTGGCTCTTGGGGTTCGGGAGACCCAGTACTTC. Protein: CASSLALGVRETQYF.

The chain is built from TRBV6-1 and TRBJ2-5, with 11 bases that match TRBD1. Germline-derived CDR1 and CDR2 are MNHNS and SASEGT. The ends lost 3 bases at V and 3 bases at J; junction bases unmatched: 3. The CDR3 contains 15 residues. The CDR3 reads CASSEGTGGEETQYF. CDR3 nucleotide sequence: TGTGCCAGCAGTGAGGGGACAGGGGGGGAAGAGACCCAGTACTTC.

The V and J genes are TRBV5-4 and TRBJ2-1; 9 bases are a match to TRBD1. The CDR3 has 15 amino acids. The germline V gene encodes CDR1 SGHNT and CDR2 YYREEE (reference sequence). V dropped 4 bases and J dropped 3; count of bases not matched to a gene: 5. The CDR3 sequence is CASSPTGGIYNEQFF. CDR3 nucleotides: TGTGCCAGCAGCCCCACAGGGGGCATCTACAATGAGCAGTTCTTC. The whole variable domain, remainder taken from reference TRBV5-4 and TRBJ2-1, is ETGVTQSPTHLIKTRGQQVTLRCSSQSGHNTVSWYQQALGQGPQFIFQYYREEENGRGNFPPRFSGLQFPNYSSELNVNALELDDSALYLCASSPTGGIYNEQFFGPGTRLTVL.

The chain employs TRBV7-8 and TRBJ2-3, with D possibly matching TRBD1 (6 bases). The CDR3 is 18 amino acids. Trimming took 4 bases from V and 0 from J, leaving 20 bases between them. Germline values: CDR1 SGHVS, CDR2 FQNEAQ. Written as DNA, the CDR3 is TGTGCCAGCAGCTCCGACACCGGGACACCAACTAGCACAGATACGCAGTATTTT. This gives the protein CASSSDTGTPTSTDTQYF.

This chain connects TRBV20-1 to TRBJ1-1; D uncertain. CDR1 is DFQATT, CDR2 SNEGSKA, per germline (reference sequence). This CDR3 region has 11 residues. Trimming shortened V by 3 bases and J by 7 bases, and 9 bases separated the two germline ends. Here the CDR3 DNA reads TGCAGTGCTAGTAAACCAGGTGAAGCTTTCTTT. Residues: CSASKPGEAFF.

The chain combines TRBV5-1 with TRBJ1-1; no reliable D call. The length of the CDR3 is 14 residues. Germline V gene sequence: CDR1 SGHRS, CDR2 YFSETQ. Deletions cut 5 bases from V and 3 bases from J, with 14 bases between. The DNA for the CDR3 is TGCGCCAGCAGTCCCCAGAGAGCTGACACTGAAGCTTTCTTT. Translated, it gives CASSPQRADTEAFF. The entire variable domain, with the rest obtained from reference TRBV5-1 and TRBJ1-1, is as follows: KAGVTQTPRYLIKTRGQQVTLSCSPISGHRSVSWYQQTPGQGLQFLFEYFSETQRNKGNFPGRFSGRQFSNSRSEMNVSTLELGDSALYLCASSPQRADTEAFFGQGTRLTVV.

The V call is TRBV15, the J call TRBJ1-2; 9 positions match TRBD1. CDR3 size: 13 residues. Germline CDR1 is LNHNV and CDR2 is YYDKDF (reference sequence). With V trimmed by 5 bases and J by 7 bases, 5 bases remained unmatched. CDR3 nucleotides: TGTGCCACCAGCCCACAGGGGGCGCGTGGCTACACCTTC. Its translation is CATSPQGARGYTF.

This clone appeared a single time. The chain has TRBV18 and TRBJ1-1; D not certain. Germline lookup yields CDR1 KGHSH and CDR2 LQKENI. Trimming removed 6 bases at V and 1 base at J, with 15 bases between. CDR3 size: 15 residues. The CDR3 DNA sequence: TGTGCCAGCTCCCCGGTGCTTACAGAGAACACTGAAGCTTTCTTT. It translates to CASSPVLTENTEAFF.

The chain combines TRBV25-1 with TRBJ2-5; a possible D gene is TRBD2 (5 bases). CDR1 and CDR2 from the germline V gene are MGHDK and SYGVNS. Trimming took off 8 bases at V and 0 bases at J, with 10 bases between the two ends. The CDR3 runs 13 residues. CDR3 region: CASGLRDQETQYF. In DNA form, the CDR3 reads TGTGCCAGCGGACTTCGAGACCAAGAGACCCAGTACTTC.

The V gene is TRBV3-1 (or the pseudogene TRBV3-2), the J gene TRBJ2-7; 8 bases are shared with TRBD1. This CDR3 has 14 residues. J lost 5 bases, V lost 3 bases, and 6 bases had no gene match. Per the germline V gene, CDR1 is LGHDT and CDR2 is YNNKEL (reference sequence). The DNA for the CDR3 is TGTGCCAGCAGCCACAGACAGGGGTTCGACGAGCAGTACTTC. Translated, it gives CASSHRQGFDEQYF.

The CDR3 loop reads CASSLSLPVSTDTQYF. The CDR3 DNA reads as TGTGCCAGCAGTTTATCCCTACCGGTTAGCACAGATACGCAGTATTTT. The V and J genes are TRBV27 and TRBJ2-3; D is unresolved. V gave up 0 bases and J gave up 0 bases, with 10 bases separating them. The CDR3 runs 16 residues. The germline V gene has CDR1 MNHEY and CDR2 SMNVEV (reference sequence).

This clone has just one count. The rearrangement links TRBV19 to TRBJ1-1; a weak D match, TRBD1 (5 bases). The germline V and J ends were trimmed by 6 bases and 4 bases, with 15 bases remaining between them. Germline CDR1 LNHDA, CDR2 SQIVND (reference sequence). This CDR3 is 14 amino acids long. Here the CDR3 reads CASSNRSGPTEAFF. CDR3 coding DNA: TGTGCCAGTAGCAACCGGTCAGGGCCCACTGAAGCTTTCTTT.